This passage covers 32 T cell receptor beta chains from one sample sequenced in a study of shared clonotypes between healthy human individuals. TCRdb keeps only in-frame clones here, not all; method: immunoSEQ multiplex PCR. Of approximately 2,300,000 clones in the sample, around 92% were seen once. Sequenced sample: naive CD4+ T cells from PBMCs. Subset of the sample: CD45RA+ positively selected. The receptors originated from a young man in good health. Some clones in this sample may be carry-over from other donors' samples.

The V call is TRBV9, the J call TRBJ1-1, with D tentatively TRBD1 (6 bases). The germline CDR1 and CDR2 sequences are SGDLS and YYNGEE. Trimming left V 3 bases short and J 6 bases short, with 15 bases between. CDR3 length: 14 amino acids. The CDR3, as DNA: TGTGCCAGCAGCGCGCATGGGGGCGGGGCTGAAGCTTTCTTT. It encodes CASSAHGGGAEAFF.

The chain recombines TRBV7-3 with TRBJ1-1; D remains ambiguous. The CDR3 is 11 residues long. Looked up from germline, CDR1 is SGHTA and CDR2 is FQGTGA. The germline V and J ends were trimmed by 5 bases and 4 bases, with 5 bases remaining between them. The CDR3 here is CASSRSTEAFF. As DNA, the CDR3 is TGTGCCAGCAGCCGAAGCACTGAAGCTTTCTTT.

This chain joins TRBV29-1 and TRBJ2-5; D possibly matches TRBD1 or TRBD2 (6 bases each). Per germline, CDR1 SQVTM and CDR2 ANQGSEA. This CDR3 region has 12 residues. The ends were cut back, 7 bases at V and 5 bases at J, with 14 bases in the middle. The CDR3 nucleotides are TGCAGCGCGACAGGAGGGGATGAGACCCAGTACTTC. It encodes CSATGGDETQYF.

This chain joins TRBV2 and TRBJ1-3; 8 bases fit TRBD1. Per the germline V gene, CDR1 is SNHLY and CDR2 is FYNNEI. This CDR3 is 16 amino acids long. V shed 7 bases and J 3 bases; nucleotides not matched to a gene: 11. The CDR3 here is CASTRAGGRVGNTIYF. The CDR3 DNA is TGTGCCAGCACCAGGGCAGGGGGCAGGGTTGGAAACACCATATATTTT.

The rearrangement joins TRBV6-6 to TRBJ1-2; no reliable D call. The CDR3 contains 11 residues. Trimming shortened V by 0 bases and J by 7 bases, and 3 bases separated the two germline ends. Germline-derived CDR1 and CDR2 are MNHNY and SVGAGI (reference sequence). As DNA, the CDR3 is TGTGCCAGCAGTTACTCGACTGGCTACACCTTC. Its protein product is CASSYSTGYTF.

The chain uses TRBV5-1 and TRBJ2-6; D assignment may be TRBD1 or TRBD2 (5 bases each). V was clipped by 0 bases and J by 4 bases, with 17 bases between them. Germline-derived CDR1 and CDR2 are SGHRS and YFSETQ. The CDR3 extends over 18 amino acids. The CDR3 bases are TGCGCCAGCAGCTTGGGGGCTCCTGGGACGGCCGGGGCCAACGTCCTGACTTTC. Encoded protein: CASSLGAPGTAGANVLTF.

This rearrangement joins TRBV18 to TRBJ1-5, with TRBD1 as a possible D gene (5 bases). V lost 6 bases to trimming and J lost 5 bases, with 26 bases between them. CDR3 length: 18 residues. Germline V gene lookup returns CDR1 KGHSH and CDR2 LQKENI. CDR3 DNA sequence: TGTGCCAGCTCCACGTCCCCACCGCCAAGGGGCGCGGATCAGCCCCAGCATTTT. This gives the protein CASSTSPPPRGADQPQHF. The variable domain in full, completed from reference TRBV18 and TRBJ1-5, reads NAGVMQNPRHLVRRRGQEARLRCSPMKGHSHVYWYRQLPEEGLKFMVYLQKENIIDESGMPKERFSAEFPKEGPSILRIQQVVRGDSAAYFCASSTSPPPRGADQPQHFGDGTRLSIL.

J is TRBJ2-3 and V is TRBV5-4; 7 bases are a match to TRBD1. Germline loops: CDR1 SGHNT, CDR2 YYREEE (reference sequence). Losses at the gene ends were 3 bases for V and 0 bases for J; bases not matched to a gene: 7. The CDR3 is 16 residues long. The CDR3 DNA reads as TGTGCCAGCAGCTCTGACAGGGCACTTAGCACAGATACGCAGTATTTT. It codes for CASSSDRALSTDTQYF.

This chain joins TRBV7-2 and TRBJ2-7; tentative D call: TRBD1 (5 bases). From germline, CDR1 is SGHTA and CDR2 FQGNSA. This CDR3 is 13 amino acids long. V was clipped by 4 bases and J by 3 bases, with 10 bases between them. The DNA of the CDR3 is TGTGCCAGCAGCTCGACAGACAACTACGAGCAGTACTTC. Encoded protein: CASSSTDNYEQYF.

Concerning this clone: Other DNA sequences of this sample code for an identical CDR3. This chain connects TRBV6-5 to TRBJ2-7; D gene unclear. CDR1 and CDR2 (germline): MNHEY, SVGAGI. Trimming took 4 bases from V and 3 from J, leaving 13 bases between them. CDR3 size: 14 residues. DNA for the CDR3: TGTGCCAGCAGTTCACCATTGACTGGCTACGAGCAGTACTTC. It yields the protein CASSSPLTGYEQYF.

V and J are TRBV29-1 and TRBJ1-1; D unresolved. The CDR3 is 14 residues long. V was clipped by 4 bases and J by 3 bases, with 15 bases between them. Germline values: CDR1 SQVTM, CDR2 ANQGSEA. Written as DNA, the CDR3 is TGCAGCGTTGTCCCCCCGTTATCGGACACTGAAGCTTTCTTT. Residues: CSVVPPLSDTEAFF. Looking up the rest from reference TRBV29-1 and TRBJ1-1 gives the full variable domain: SAVISQKPSRDICQRGTSLTIQCQVDSQVTMMFWYRQQPGQSLTLIATANQGSEATYESGFVIDKFPISRPNLTFSTLTVSNMSPEDSSIYLCSVVPPLSDTEAFFGQGTRLTVV.

The gene calls are TRBV5-1 and TRBJ2-6, with no clear D. Germline CDR1 is SGHRS and CDR2 is YFSETQ. V lost 0 bases and J 2 bases, leaving 12 bases between the germline ends. The CDR3 is 17 amino acids. Written as DNA, the CDR3 is TGCGCCAGCAGCTTGGAGGCAGGAGCTGCTGGGGCCAACGTCCTGACTTTC. Encoded protein: CASSLEAGAAGANVLTF.

This CDR3 reads CASSLRAYLNEQFF. CDR3 DNA sequence: TGTGCCAGCAGCCTCCGGGCCTATTTGAATGAGCAGTTCTTC. This rearrangement joins TRBV9 to TRBJ2-1; D uncertain. Trimming pared 4 bases from V and 7 bases from J, leaving 15 bases between. Germline V gene lookup returns CDR1 SGDLS and CDR2 YYNGEE. The CDR3 has 14 residues.

The rearrangement uses TRBV19 and TRBJ1-2; 8 bases map to TRBD1. CDR1 LNHDA and CDR2 SQIVND come from the germline V gene (reference sequence). The CDR3 extends over 15 amino acids. After removal of 5 bases from V and 6 bases from J, the junction contained 11 bases not matched to a gene. The CDR3 reads CASSDSHGQGDGYTF. DNA of the CDR3: TGTGCCAGTAGTGACTCCCACGGACAGGGTGATGGCTACACCTTC.

The chain uses TRBV5-6 and TRBJ1-1; D might be TRBD1 (6 bases). V was cut by 4 bases and J by 1 base, with 11 bases left in between. The CDR3 is made up of 14 amino acids. Germline CDR1 reads SGHDT; CDR2 reads YYEEEE. For the CDR3, the DNA is TGTGCCAGCAGCGAAGGACAGCCGAACACTGAAGCTTTCTTT. It translates to CASSEGQPNTEAFF.

The chain combines TRBV5-1 with TRBJ2-2; D might be TRBD1 (5 bases). V dropped 1 base and J dropped 4 bases, with 11 bases sitting between them. This CDR3 is built from 15 residues. Germline CDR1 and CDR2: SGHRS and YFSETQ. The CDR3 bases are TGCGCCAGCAGCTTGAACGCAGGGCCCACCGGGGAGCTGTTTTTT. Translating gives CASSLNAGPTGELFF.

The chain uses TRBV28 and TRBJ2-3, with D possibly TRBD2 on 6 matching bases. Trimming stripped 4 bases from V and 3 bases from J, with 11 bases between. The CDR3 totals 14 residues. Germline V gene lookup returns CDR1 MDHEN and CDR2 SYDVKM. CDR3: CASSSPGRTDTQYF. The CDR3 DNA sequence: TGTGCCAGCAGTTCCCCGGGGAGGACAGATACGCAGTATTTT.

The chain links TRBV19 to TRBJ2-3; a weak D match, TRBD2 (6 bases). Germline V CDR1 and CDR2: LNHDA, SQIVND (reference sequence). V was shortened by 3 bases and J by 1 base, with 14 bases between the two germline ends. There are 16 residues in the CDR3. CDR3 DNA: TGTGCCAGTAGTATGGAGGGGATTCTGGGCACAGATACGCAGTATTTT. Amino acids: CASSMEGILGTDTQYF.

CDR3 DNA: TGCGCCAGCAGCCTGCCACCCGACGGCAACTATGGCTACACCTTC. Translated: CASSLPPDGNYGYTF. This sequence joins TRBV5-1 and TRBJ1-2; D is uncertain. V was trimmed by 4 bases and J by 2 bases, leaving 15 bases between them. Germline V CDR1 and CDR2: SGHRS, YFSETQ. The CDR3 has 15 amino acids.

The chain links TRBV14 to TRBJ1-4; D unclear. Trimming left V 2 bases short and J 8 bases short, with 12 bases between. This CDR3 has 14 amino acids. Germline V lookup: CDR1 SGHDN, CDR2 FVKESK. CDR3 amino acids: CASSQHGRNEKLFF. The DNA for the CDR3 is TGTGCCAGCAGCCAACACGGCAGGAACGAAAAACTGTTTTTT.

A single count supports this clone. The chain links TRBV6-5 to TRBJ1-4; 7 bases match TRBD1. J was trimmed by 5 bases and V by 5 bases; bases with no gene match: 8. CDR1 is MNHEY and CDR2 is SVGAGI in the germline V gene. This CDR3 is built from 15 residues. The DNA for the CDR3 is TGTGCCAGCAGTCCGGACAGGCGGAGGAATGAAAAACTGTTTTTT. Translating gives CASSPDRRRNEKLFF.

The rearrangement joins TRBV5-4 to TRBJ1-3; no clear D. The CDR3 spans 14 residues. Germline V gives CDR1 SGHNT, CDR2 YYREEE (reference sequence). V was trimmed by 3 bases and J by 0 bases, leaving 7 bases between them. CDR3 sequence: CASSSRNSGNTIYF. The CDR3 bases are TGTGCCAGCAGCTCACGGAACTCTGGAAACACCATATATTTT.

The chain recombines TRBV7-6 with TRBJ2-2; D is perhaps TRBD2 (7 bases). The germline gives CDR1 SGHVS, CDR2 FNYEAQ. Trimming pared 5 bases from V and 6 bases from J, leaving 13 bases between. This CDR3 has 14 amino acids. The DNA for the CDR3 is TGTGCCAGCAGCCCTAGGGGGGGAGCCGGGGAGCTGTTTTTT. Residues: CASSPRGGAGELFF.

This clone was seen once. As DNA, the CDR3 is TGTGCCAGCATGGCCTACAATGAGCAGTTCTTC. It is translated as CASMAYNEQFF. V gene TRBV2 combines with J gene TRBJ2-1; D gene unclear. Per germline, CDR1 SNHLY and CDR2 FYNNEI. V was cut by 7 bases and J by 2 bases, with 3 bases left in between. The CDR3 is made up of 11 amino acids. The whole variable domain, filled in from reference TRBV2 and TRBJ2-1, reads EPEVTQTPSHQVTQMGQEVILRCVPISNHLYFYWYRQILGQKVEFLVSFYNNEISEKSEIFDDQFSVERPDGSNFTLKIRSTKLEDSAMYFCASMAYNEQFFGPGTRLTVL.

The J gene is TRBJ1-1, the V gene TRBV5-1, with unresolved D. The V gene's germline CDR1 is SGHRS and CDR2 YFSETQ. The CDR3 covers 13 residues. With 5 bases removed from V and 3 bases from J, the gap between germline ends came to 11 bases. The CDR3 DNA is TGCGCCAGCAGTACAGTCGGCGACACTGAAGCTTTCTTT. Protein sequence: CASSTVGDTEAFF.

Worth noting for this clone: The sample contains more than one DNA sequence encoding this CDR3. This chain connects TRBV5-1 to TRBJ2-6; D may be TRBD1 or TRBD2 (5 bases each). V lost 4 bases, J lost 0 bases, and 8 bases lay in between. The CDR3 contains 15 residues. Germline lookup yields CDR1 SGHRS and CDR2 YFSETQ. The CDR3 DNA is TGCGCCAGCAGCCTGGGGGACTCTGGGGCCAACGTCCTGACTTTC. Amino acids: CASSLGDSGANVLTF.

This chain uses TRBV19 with TRBJ2-7; 9 bases map to TRBD1. After removal of 4 bases from V and 9 bases from J, the junction contained 19 bases not matched to a gene. The CDR3 consists of 17 residues. Germline values: CDR1 LNHDA, CDR2 SQIVND (reference sequence). The CDR3 is CASSTPGQGLGPGWQYF. The CDR3 nucleotides read TGTGCCAGTAGTACGCCGGGACAGGGTCTTGGTCCAGGTTGGCAGTACTTC.

This clone has only one observation. The sample carries other DNA sequences with the same CDR3. The rearrangement joins TRBV6-1 to TRBJ1-2, with D possibly being TRBD1 (5 bases). This CDR3 spans 13 amino acids. The germline V and J ends were trimmed by 3 bases and 2 bases, with 7 bases remaining between them. Germline V lookup: CDR1 MNHNS, CDR2 SASEGT. As DNA, the CDR3 is TGTGCCAGCAGTGAGGGGCCGAACTATGGCTACACCTTC. Translating it yields CASSEGPNYGYTF.

The chain has TRBV13 and TRBJ2-5, with TRBD2 identical over 9 bases. The CDR3 loop spans 15 amino acids. The germline V gene encodes CDR1 PRHDT and CDR2 FYEKMQ (reference sequence). Unmatched junction bases numbered 5, after V lost 2 bases and J lost 4 bases. The CDR3 is CASSLRGRGRETQYF. Here the CDR3 DNA reads TGTGCCAGCAGCTTACGCGGGAGGGGTCGAGAGACCCAGTACTTC.

In its sample, this clone was seen once. This sequence joins TRBV6-6 and TRBJ1-5; D gene uncertain. CDR1 MNHNY and CDR2 SVGAGI come from the germline V gene (reference sequence). The CDR3 has 13 amino acids. V was pared by 7 bases and J by 3 bases, with 10 bases between. The CDR3 spells CASTRALNQPQHF. CDR3 sequence (DNA): TGTGCCAGCACTAGAGCACTCAATCAGCCCCAGCATTTT.

This chain uses TRBV21-1 with TRBJ2-5. TRBV21-1 is a known pseudogene. The CDR3 is 14 residues long. CDR3 DNA: TGTGCCAGCAGCCCCCGGGAAGGGGAAGAGACCCAGTACTTC. This codes for CASSPREGEETQYF.

V gene TRBV28 combines with J gene TRBJ1-4, with a tentative D call TRBD1 (6 bases). The V and J ends lost 6 bases and 7 bases respectively, with 24 bases between them. Germline loops: CDR1 MDHEN, CDR2 SYDVKM. This CDR3 contains 17 residues. CDR3 in DNA: TGTGCCAGCAGCCTAAGGGCCAGGGGCAGGGGTAGTGAAAAACTGTTTTTT. Translated, it gives CASSLRARGRGSEKLFF.